This T cell receptor beta chain is from a study of cytomegalovirus exposure and HLA in healthy donors. The study, taken as a whole, reports: TCR beta sequences reportedly predicted most subjects' HLA-A and HLA-B alleles accurately.

This PCR relied on a set of 60 Vbeta primers and 13 Jbeta primers. TCRdb's copy holds only in-frame clones and misses some; the assay was immunoSEQ multiplex PCR. In the table there are about 190,000 clones, approximately 70% of which are singletons. Nominally healthy donors were sampled, though unrecorded immune exposures were likely. This clone has just a few counts. Its antigen is currently unknown. There are 13 residues in the CDR3. The germline V gene encodes CDR1 MNHNY and CDR2 SVGAGI (reference sequence). V was pared by 7 bases and J by 4 bases, with 13 bases between. The rearrangement joins TRBV6-6 to TRBJ1-1; D is unclear. This receptor was taken from a woman in her 30s in good health and CMV-seropositive. Source material: PBMCs. In DNA form, the CDR3 reads TGTGCCAGCACTTCTTGGGAGGGCACTGAAGCTTTCTTT. This sequence encodes CASTSWEGTEAFF.